This TCR beta chain is drawn from a study of shared clonotypes between healthy human individuals. Whole-study context: Researchers assigned three CD4 naive, three CD4 memory, two CD8 naive and one CD8 memory plate to each donor.

The V gene lost 5 bases and the J gene lost 0 bases, with 13 bases spanning the gap. Per germline, CDR1 SGHVS and CDR2 FNYEAQ. The CDR3 consists of 15 residues. CD45RO-negative, CCR7-selected cells formed the naive CD8 fraction, which excluded terminally differentiated effector memory CD45RA+ cells. TCRdb's copy holds only in-frame clones and misses some; the assay was immunoSEQ multiplex PCR. The sample consists of about 2 million clones, about 95% of them appearing once. The sample was naive CD8+ T cells sorted from blood. The sequence was collected from a man aged 18 to 30 in good health. This chain connects TRBV7-6 to TRBJ1-2, with D perhaps matching TRBD1 (6 bases). CDR3 DNA: TGTGCCAGCAGCCCTCTGACAGGAGCTAACTATGGCTACACCTTC. Its protein product is CASSPLTGANYGYTF.